What follows are 4 T cell receptor beta chains derived from one specimen sequenced in a study of regulatory T cells in long-lasting Graves disease. Time point described: persistent/refractory GD, antithyroid drugs over 5 years with positive TRAb. Generation of the TCR library employed RNA extracted from PBMCs. Relying on iRepertoire HTBI primers and Arm-PCR of CDR3 regions, the team built TCR beta libraries. TCRdb re-called the multiplex PCR reads through MiXCR, storing one row per CDR3 protein. The sample includes 650,000 to 700,000 distinct CDR3 sequences, approximately 29% of them seen just once. The source material was peripheral blood mononuclear cells (PBMCs), sampled when the disease was refractory, from a patient treated with antithyroid drugs. Receptors originate from a female donor with Graves disease.

This clonotype was counted a few times. The gene calls are TRBV6-1 and TRBJ1-1; D unclear. The CDR3 spans 15 residues. V dropped 2 bases and J dropped 1 base, with 11 bases sitting between them. Germline-derived CDR1 and CDR2 are MNHNS and SASEGT. CDR3 sequence (DNA): TGTGCCAGCAGTGAAAGCCCCTCTGGGAACACTGAAGCTTTCTTT. It codes for CASSESPSGNTEAFF.

Notes on this clonotype: A clone one base away is much larger, so this may be a read error. V usage is TRBV2 and J usage is TRBJ2-7; 9 positions agree with TRBD2. The CDR3 loop spans 14 amino acids. Germline loops: CDR1 SNHLY, CDR2 FYNNEI. The CDR3, as DNA: TGTGCCAGCTTAGCGGCGGGAGGGGCCTACGGGCAGTACTTC. Translation gives CASLAAGGAYGQYF. Combining the CDR3 with reference TRBV2 and TRBJ2-7 gives the whole variable domain EPEVTQTPSHQVTQMGQEVILRCVPISNHLYFYWYRQILGQKVEFLVSFYNNEISEKSEIFDDQFSVERPDGSNFTLKIRSTKLEDSAMYFCASLAAGGAYGQYFGPGTRLTVT.

This clonotype was recorded a few times. The V and J genes are TRBV30 and TRBJ2-4; D may be TRBD2 (6 bases). The germline V and J ends were trimmed by 5 bases and 6 bases, with 23 bases remaining between them. The germline CDR1 and CDR2 sequences are GTSNPN and SVGIG (reference sequence). This CDR3 contains 16 residues. Here the CDR3 reads CAWGNVDAGFGNIQYF. For the CDR3, the DNA is TGTGCCTGGGGGAACGTGGATGCGGGATTTGGAAACATTCAGTACTTC.

A few counts support this clonotype. The chain couples TRBV2 to TRBJ1-6, with a weak D call TRBD1 (5 bases). The CDR3 covers 14 residues. Germline CDR1 and CDR2: SNHLY and FYNNEI. Trimming stripped 3 bases from V and 8 bases from J, with 11 bases between. CDR3 protein: CASSEHFRDSPLHF. CDR3 sequence (DNA): TGTGCCAGCAGTGAGCATTTCAGGGATTCACCCCTCCACTTT.